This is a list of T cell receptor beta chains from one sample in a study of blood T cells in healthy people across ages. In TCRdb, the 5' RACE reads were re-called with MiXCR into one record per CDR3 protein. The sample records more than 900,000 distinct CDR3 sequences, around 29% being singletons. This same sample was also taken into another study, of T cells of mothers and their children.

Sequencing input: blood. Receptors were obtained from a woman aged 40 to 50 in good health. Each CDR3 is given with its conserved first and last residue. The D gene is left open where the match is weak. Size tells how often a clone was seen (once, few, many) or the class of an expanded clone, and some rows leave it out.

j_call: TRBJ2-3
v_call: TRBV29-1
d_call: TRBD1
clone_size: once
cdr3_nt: TGCAGCGTGAGGGACAGGGTAGGATCAGATACGCAGTATTTT
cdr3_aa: CSVRDRVGSDTQYF

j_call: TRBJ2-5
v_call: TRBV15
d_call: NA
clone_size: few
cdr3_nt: TGTGCCACCAGCAGAGATCAGGCCAAAGAGACCCAGTACTTC
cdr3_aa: CATSRDQAKETQYF

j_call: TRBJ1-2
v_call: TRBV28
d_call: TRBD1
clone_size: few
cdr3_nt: TGTGCCACCCAGACAGGGGGCAGCTATGGCTACACCTTC
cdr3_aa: CATQTGGSYGYTF

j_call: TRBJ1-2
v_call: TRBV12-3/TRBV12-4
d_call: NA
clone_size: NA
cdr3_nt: TGTGCCAGCAGCCACGGAAAGAGCAGGCCGTGGTATGGCTACACCTTC
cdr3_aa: CASSHGKSRPWYGYTF

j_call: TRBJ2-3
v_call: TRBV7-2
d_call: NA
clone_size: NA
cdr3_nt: TGTGCCAGCAAGGGACGGGGGACAATCACAGATACGCAGTATTTT
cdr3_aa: CASKGRGTITDTQYF

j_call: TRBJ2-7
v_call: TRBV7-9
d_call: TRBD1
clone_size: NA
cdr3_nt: TGTGCCAGCAGCCAACAACAGGGGGTAGTAGGGTACTTC
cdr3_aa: CASSQQQGVVGYF

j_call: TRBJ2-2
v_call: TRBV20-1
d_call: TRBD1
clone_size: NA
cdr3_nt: TGCAGTGTTAGAGATGGGACAGGGGACACCGGGGAGCTGTTTTTT
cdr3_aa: CSVRDGTGDTGELFF

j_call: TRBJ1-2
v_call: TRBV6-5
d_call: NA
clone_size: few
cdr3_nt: TGTGCCAGCAGTTCCACCGGACAGTCGGCTGGCTACACCTTC
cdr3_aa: CASSSTGQSAGYTF

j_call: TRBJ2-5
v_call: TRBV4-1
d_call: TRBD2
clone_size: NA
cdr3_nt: TGCGCCAGCAGCCAAGGGGCAAGCGGGGGGCGTCGCGAGACCCAGTACTTC
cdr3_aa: CASSQGASGGRRETQYF

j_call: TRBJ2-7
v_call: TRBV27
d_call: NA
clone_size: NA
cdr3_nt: TGTGCCAGCCGCCAGACACGGGGGATCGGTTGGGCATCCTACGAGCAGTACTTC
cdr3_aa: CASRQTRGIGWASYEQYF

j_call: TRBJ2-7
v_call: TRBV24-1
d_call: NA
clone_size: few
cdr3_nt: TGTGCCACCAGTGATTACGACAATGAGCAGTACTTC
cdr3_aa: CATSDYDNEQYF

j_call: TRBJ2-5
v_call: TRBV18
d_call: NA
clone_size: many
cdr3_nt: TGTGCCAGCTCACCACCAGTCTTAGAGACCCAGTACTTC
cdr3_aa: CASSPPVLETQYF

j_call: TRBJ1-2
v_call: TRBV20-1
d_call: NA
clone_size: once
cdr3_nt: TGCAGTGCTAGTGAAACAACAGGGATCTATGGCTACACCTTC
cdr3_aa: CSASETTGIYGYTF

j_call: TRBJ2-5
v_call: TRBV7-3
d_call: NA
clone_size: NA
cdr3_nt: TGTGCCAGCAGCTCCGGACCCTCACCCGAGACCCAGTACTTC
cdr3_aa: CASSSGPSPETQYF

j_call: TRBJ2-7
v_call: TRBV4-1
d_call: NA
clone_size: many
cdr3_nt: TGCGCCAGCAGCCCCCCGGCGGGTTCGTACGAGCAGTACTTC
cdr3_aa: CASSPPAGSYEQYF

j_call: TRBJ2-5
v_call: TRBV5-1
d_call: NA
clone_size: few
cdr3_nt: TGCGCCAGCAGCTTTAGGGAGAATCAAGAGACCCAGTACTTC
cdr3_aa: CASSFRENQETQYF

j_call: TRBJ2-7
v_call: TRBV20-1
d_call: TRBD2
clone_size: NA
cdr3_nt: TGCAGTGGGCTAGCGGGGCTTGTCTCCTACAATGAGCAGTACTTC
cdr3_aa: CSGLAGLVSYNEQYF

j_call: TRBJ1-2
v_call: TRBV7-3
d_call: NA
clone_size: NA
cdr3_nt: TGTGCCAGCAGCTTAAACGCAGGGAAAGGTGGCTGCACCTTC
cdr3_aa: CASSLNAGKGGCTF

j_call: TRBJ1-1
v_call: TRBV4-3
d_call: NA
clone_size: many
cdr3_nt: TGCGCCAGCAGCCAAGGGCGATTGAACACTGAAGCTTTCTTT
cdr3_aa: CASSQGRLNTEAFF

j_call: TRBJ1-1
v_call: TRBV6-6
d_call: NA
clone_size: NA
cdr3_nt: TGTGCCACCGGCGAGAACACTGAAGCTTTCTTT
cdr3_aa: CATGENTEAFF

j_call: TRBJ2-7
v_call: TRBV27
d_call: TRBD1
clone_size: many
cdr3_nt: TGTGCCAGCAGTGGACGAAGCAGGACAGGGGGGACCTACGAGCAGTACTTC
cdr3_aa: CASSGRSRTGGTYEQYF

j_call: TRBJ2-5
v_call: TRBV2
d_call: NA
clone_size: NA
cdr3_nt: TGTGTCAGCAGTTGGACAAAAGAGACCCAGTACTTC
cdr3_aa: CVSSWTKETQYF

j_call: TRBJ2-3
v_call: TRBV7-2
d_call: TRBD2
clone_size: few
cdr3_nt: TGTGCCAGCAGCTTAGCTGGGGCGGGGGGATGGGATACGCAGTATTTT
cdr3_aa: CASSLAGAGGWDTQYF

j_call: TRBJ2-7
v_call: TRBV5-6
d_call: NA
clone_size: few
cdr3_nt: TGTGCCAGCAGCTCCGATGTCCTAGTCCACGAGCAGTACTTC
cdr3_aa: CASSSDVLVHEQYF

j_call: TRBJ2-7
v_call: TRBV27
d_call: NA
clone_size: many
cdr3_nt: TGTGCCAGCAGTGGGTTTGGTGAGCAGTACTTC
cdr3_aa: CASSGFGEQYF

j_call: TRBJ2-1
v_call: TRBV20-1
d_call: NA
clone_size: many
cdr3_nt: TGCAGTGGAACGACCTTGAATGAGCAGTTCTTC
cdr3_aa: CSGTTLNEQFF

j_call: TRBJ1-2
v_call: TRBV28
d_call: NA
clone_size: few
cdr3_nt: TGTGCCAGCAGTTTATTTCTAGCTAACTATGGCTACACCTTC
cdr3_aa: CASSLFLANYGYTF

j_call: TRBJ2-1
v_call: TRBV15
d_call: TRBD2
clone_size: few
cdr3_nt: TGTGCCACCCTCCCGCGGCGGGGGAGCGAGCAGTTCTTC
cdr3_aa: CATLPRRGSEQFF

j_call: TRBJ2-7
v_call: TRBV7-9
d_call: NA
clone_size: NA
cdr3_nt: TGTGCCAGCAGCCCCAGGACGGAGGCCTACGAGCAGTACTTC
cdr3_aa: CASSPRTEAYEQYF

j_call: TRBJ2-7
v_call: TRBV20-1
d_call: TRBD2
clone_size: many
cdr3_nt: TGCAGTGCTAGAGATAGGGTCGGAAAGCGGGGGAACGAGCAGTACTTC
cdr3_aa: CSARDRVGKRGNEQYF

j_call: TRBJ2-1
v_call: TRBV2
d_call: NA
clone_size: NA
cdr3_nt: TGTGCCAGCAGGCGTGAGGGCGGGGAGTACAATGAGCAGTTCTTC
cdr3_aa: CASRREGGEYNEQFF

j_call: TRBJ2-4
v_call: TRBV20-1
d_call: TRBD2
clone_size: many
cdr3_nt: TGCAGTGCTGGGGAGGCGACTAGCGGGGGTGGGTACTTC
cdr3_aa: CSAGEATSGGGYF

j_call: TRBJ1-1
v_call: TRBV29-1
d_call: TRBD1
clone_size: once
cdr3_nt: TGCAGCGTCCGACAGGGGACCAGGCCTTTCTTT
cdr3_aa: CSVRQGTRPFF

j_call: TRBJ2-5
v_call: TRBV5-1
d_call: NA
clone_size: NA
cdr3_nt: TGCGCCAGCACGCAAACTAGCCGGGAGACCCAGTACTTC
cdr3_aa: CASTQTSRETQYF

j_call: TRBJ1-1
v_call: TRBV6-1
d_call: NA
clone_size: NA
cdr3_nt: TGTGCCAGCAGTGAACTTCAGTTGGGGAGGAACACTGAAGCTTTCTTT
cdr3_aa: CASSELQLGRNTEAFF

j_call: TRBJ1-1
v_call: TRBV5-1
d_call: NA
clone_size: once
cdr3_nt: TGCGCCAGCAGCCCCGGGTTACCCGGCGGCACTGAAGCTTTCTTT
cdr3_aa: CASSPGLPGGTEAFF

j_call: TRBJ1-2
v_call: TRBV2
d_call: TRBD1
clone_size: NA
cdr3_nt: TGTGCCAGGATAGACAGGGTCTATGGCTACACCTTC
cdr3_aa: CARIDRVYGYTF

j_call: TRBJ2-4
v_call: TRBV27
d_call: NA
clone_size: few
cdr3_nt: TGTGCCAGCAGTCCTATCGGGGGGCTAGCCAAAAACATTCAGTACTTC
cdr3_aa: CASSPIGGLAKNIQYF

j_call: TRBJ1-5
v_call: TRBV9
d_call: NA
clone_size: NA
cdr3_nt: TGTGCCAGCAGCGTAGGAGAAGGGGGGCCCAATCAGCCCCAGCATTTT
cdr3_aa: CASSVGEGGPNQPQHF

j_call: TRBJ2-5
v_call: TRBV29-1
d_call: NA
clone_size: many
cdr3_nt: TGCAGCGTTGATCCGGTAGAGGGTAGAGAGACCCAGTACTTC
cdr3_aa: CSVDPVEGRETQYF

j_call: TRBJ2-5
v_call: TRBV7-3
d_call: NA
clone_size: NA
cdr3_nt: TGTGCCAGCAGCTTCGGCAGCCAAGAGACCCAGGACTTC
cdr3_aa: CASSFGSQETQDF

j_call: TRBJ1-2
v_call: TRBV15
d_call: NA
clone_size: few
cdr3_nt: TGTGCCACCAGCAGAGGGATTGATGGGGGAGAAAACTATAGCTACACCTTC
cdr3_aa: CATSRGIDGGENYSYTF

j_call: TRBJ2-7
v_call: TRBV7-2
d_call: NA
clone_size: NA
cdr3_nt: TGTGCCAGCAGCTTAGAGGGGGTTCTCTCCTACGAGCAGTACTTC
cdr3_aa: CASSLEGVLSYEQYF

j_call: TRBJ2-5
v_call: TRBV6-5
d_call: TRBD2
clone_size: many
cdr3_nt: TGTGCCAGCAGTTACCCCCGTACAGGGCTGGCGGGGGGGAGGGAGACCCAGTACTTC
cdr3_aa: CASSYPRTGLAGGRETQYF

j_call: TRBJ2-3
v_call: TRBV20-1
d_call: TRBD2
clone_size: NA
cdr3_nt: TGCAGTGCTAGAGTTCAACGCGGGGGGATCACAGATACGCAGTATTTT
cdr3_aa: CSARVQRGGITDTQYF

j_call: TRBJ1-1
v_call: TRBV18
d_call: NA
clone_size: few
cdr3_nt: TGTGCCAGCTCGTCAGTATCGGACACTGAAGCTTTCTTT
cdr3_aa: CASSSVSDTEAFF

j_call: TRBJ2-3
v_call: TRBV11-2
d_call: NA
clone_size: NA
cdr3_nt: TGTGCCAGCAGGGATGAGAGAGGCACAGATACGCAGTATTTT
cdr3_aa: CASRDERGTDTQYF

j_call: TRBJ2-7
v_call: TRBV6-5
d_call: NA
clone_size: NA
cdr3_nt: TGTGCCAGCAGTTACCGGGCCCGCTACGAGCAGTACTTC
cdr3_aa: CASSYRARYEQYF

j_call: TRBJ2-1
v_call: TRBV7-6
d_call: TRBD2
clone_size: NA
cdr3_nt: TGTGCCAGCAGCTTAGAAGGCCCGATAGCGGGAGAGCAGTTCTTC
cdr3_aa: CASSLEGPIAGEQFF

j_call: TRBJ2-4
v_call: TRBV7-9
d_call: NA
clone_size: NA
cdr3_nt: TGTGCCAGCAGCTTTCCGGGTTCGCAGTTGGAGCAGTACTTC
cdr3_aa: CASSFPGSQLEQYF

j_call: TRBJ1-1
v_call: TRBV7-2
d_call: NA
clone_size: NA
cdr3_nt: TGTGCCAGCAGCTTAGGGCAGGAGATCACTGAAGCTTTCTTT
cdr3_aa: CASSLGQEITEAFF

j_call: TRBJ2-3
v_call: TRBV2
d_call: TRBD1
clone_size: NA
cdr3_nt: TGTGCCAGCATTATGACAGGGGGGGATACGCAGTATTTT
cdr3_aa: CASIMTGGDTQYF

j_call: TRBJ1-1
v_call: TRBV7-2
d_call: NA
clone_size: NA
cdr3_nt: TGTGCCAGCAGCCTATTGGGCGACCTGAACACTGAAGCTTTCTTT
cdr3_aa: CASSLLGDLNTEAFF

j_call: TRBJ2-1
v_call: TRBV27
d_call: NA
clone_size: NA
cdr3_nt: TGTGCCAGCAGTTTCACGGGGGCCCTCTACAATGAGCAGTTCTTC
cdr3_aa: CASSFTGALYNEQFF

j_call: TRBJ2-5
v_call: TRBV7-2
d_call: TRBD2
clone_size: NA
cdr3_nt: TGTGCCAGCAGCCGTACCGGGACTAGCATTGAGACCCAGTACTTC
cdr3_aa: CASSRTGTSIETQYF

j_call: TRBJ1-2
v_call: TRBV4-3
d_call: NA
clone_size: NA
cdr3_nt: TGCGCCAGCAGCCAAGGCAAGTGGGATGGCTACACCTTC
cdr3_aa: CASSQGKWDGYTF

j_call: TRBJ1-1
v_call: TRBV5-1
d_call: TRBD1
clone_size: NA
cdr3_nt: TGCGCCAGCAGCTACCGGACAGGGGAGAACACTAAAGCTTTCTTT
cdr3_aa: CASSYRTGENTKAFF

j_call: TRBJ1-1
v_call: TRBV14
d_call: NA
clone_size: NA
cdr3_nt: TGTGCCAGCAGCCAAGAGTCCAGCTGGACTGAAGCTTTCTTT
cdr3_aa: CASSQESSWTEAFF

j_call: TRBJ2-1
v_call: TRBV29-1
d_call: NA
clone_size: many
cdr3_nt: TGCAGCGCACTACTGGGAATCTCCTACAATGAGCAGTTCTTC
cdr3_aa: CSALLGISYNEQFF